The 17 T cell receptor beta chains below were found in one sample sequenced in a study of blood T cells in healthy people across ages. The second PCR ran about 6 to 12 cycles with a sample-barcoded 5' primer and J-beta primers. MiXCR was run by TCRdb on the 5' RACE reads, yielding one entry per CDR3 protein. Of 750,000 to 950,000 distinct CDR3 sequences in the sample, 25% to 35% were seen once. The same sample was also studied in work on T cells of mothers and their children.

Sequencing was carried out using blood. Source of these receptors: a woman in her thirties or forties in good health.

As regards this clonotype: A read error may explain this, as a much larger clone is one base away. The V gene is TRBV7-3, the J gene TRBJ2-1; D is perhaps TRBD1 (5 bases). CDR1 and CDR2 from the germline V gene are SGHTA and FQGTGA. Trimming removed 2 bases from V and 6 bases from J, with 17 bases in between. This CDR3 has 16 residues. In DNA form, the CDR3 reads TGTGCCAGCAGCTTAGGGGCCAACCCTTTATGCAATGAGCAGTTCTTC. This codes for CASSLGANPLCNEQFF.

This clonotype was detected a few times. The chain couples TRBV5-1 to TRBJ2-7; 8 nucleotides line up with TRBD1. This CDR3 contains 15 residues. Trimming cost V 0 bases and J 4 bases; bases outside gene matches: 6. The germline gives CDR1 SGHRS, CDR2 YFSETQ. Written as DNA, the CDR3 is TGCGCCAGCAGCTTGGAATCAGGGGGCCTTTACGAGCAGTACTTC. It is translated as CASSLESGGLYEQYF.

This clonotype was detected a few times. The chain joins TRBV12-3 or TRBV12-4 to TRBJ2-7, with 8 nucleotides matching TRBD1. The CDR3 loop spans 16 amino acids. V shed 2 bases and J 2 bases; nucleotides not matched to a gene: 8. CDR3 nucleotide sequence: TGTGCCAGCAGTTTATGGGGCATACAGGGGGCCTACGAGCAGTACTTC. Translating gives CASSLWGIQGAYEQYF.

J is TRBJ1-6 and V is TRBV20-1; no clear D gene. Trimming removed 3 bases from V and 0 bases from J, with 9 bases in between. The CDR3 loop spans 15 amino acids. Germline V gene data show CDR1 as DFQATT and CDR2 as SNEGSKA (reference sequence). The CDR3, as DNA: TGCAGTGCTAGGCCCAGGAGCTCCTATAATTCACCCCTCCACTTT. It encodes CSARPRSSYNSPLHF.

In its sample, this clonotype was seen many times. The chain employs TRBV11-2 and TRBJ2-6, with TRBD2 identical over 7 bases. Trimming removed 4 bases from V and 0 bases from J; junction bases left unmatched: 9. This CDR3 contains 18 residues. CDR1 and CDR2 (germline): SGHAT, FQNNGV. CDR3 residues: CASSSWSGELSGANVLTF. As DNA, the CDR3 is TGTGCCAGCAGCTCATGGAGCGGGGAACTCTCTGGGGCCAACGTCCTGACTTTC.

At least ten counts were recorded for this clonotype. The genes are TRBV28 and TRBJ2-3; D gene unclear. Trimming shortened V by 6 bases and J by 6 bases, and 4 bases separated the two germline ends. Germline V gene lookup returns CDR1 MDHEN and CDR2 SYDVKM. CDR3 length equals 10 residues. CDR3 protein: CASRGDTQYF. The CDR3 DNA follows: TGTGCCAGCAGGGGTGATACGCAGTATTTT.

This clonotype turned up a few times. The rearrangement links TRBV19 to TRBJ1-1, with TRBD1 matching 7 bases. Per the germline V gene, CDR1 is LNHDA and CDR2 is SQIVND (reference sequence). The CDR3 is 14 residues long. V shed 6 bases and J 4 bases; nucleotides not matched to a gene: 8. The CDR3 spells CASRVTGRFTEAFF. CDR3 nucleotide sequence: TGTGCCAGTAGAGTGACAGGGAGGTTCACTGAAGCTTTCTTT.

This clonotype occurred a few times. The chain links TRBV19 to TRBJ2-3; 7 nucleotides agree with TRBD2. In germline, CDR1 is LNHDA, CDR2 SQIVND (reference sequence). The CDR3 runs to 14 residues. Losses at the gene ends were 7 bases for V and 4 bases for J; bases not matched to a gene: 8. CDR3 sequence (DNA): TGTGCCAGTAAGGCCGGGAGGAAAGCAGATACGCAGTATTTT. This encodes CASKAGRKADTQYF.

The chain recombines TRBV20-1 with TRBJ1-1; TRBD1 agrees at 10 bases. The CDR3 contains 16 residues. CDR1 DFQATT and CDR2 SNEGSKA come from the germline V gene (reference sequence). J gave up 5 bases and V 0 bases, and 9 bases lay outside the gene matches. The CDR3: CSARDRDRGRGTEAFF. CDR3 in DNA: TGCAGTGCTAGAGATCGTGACAGGGGGCGGGGGACTGAAGCTTTCTTT.

The chain carries TRBV3-1 and TRBJ1-2; D remains unclear. V lost 0 bases, J lost 8 bases, and 13 bases lay in between. Looked up from germline, CDR1 is LGHDT and CDR2 is YNNKEL (reference sequence). The CDR3 covers 14 residues. CDR3 nucleotide sequence: TGTGCCAGCAGCCAAGATTGGTCCAAAGCCGGCTACACCTTC. It yields the protein CASSQDWSKAGYTF. Based on the CDR3 plus reference TRBV3-1 and TRBJ1-2, the full variable domain is DTAVSQTPKYLVTQMGNDKSIKCEQNLGHDTMYWYKQDSKKFLKIMFSYNNKELIINETVPNRFSPKSPDKAHLNLHINSLELGDSAVYFCASSQDWSKAGYTFGSGTRLTVV.

The sample holds one count of this clonotype. With a much larger clone just one base away, this may be a read error. This chain links TRBV29-1 with TRBJ2-1; 12 nucleotides agree with TRBD1. CDR1 is SQVTM and CDR2 is ANQGSEA in the germline V gene. The ends lost 3 bases at V and 10 bases at J; junction bases unmatched: 7. CDR3 length equals 14 residues. The CDR3 here is CSVESGTGGNEQFF. For the CDR3, the DNA is TGCAGCGTTGAGTCTGGGACAGGGGGCAACGAGCAGTTCTTC.

The CDR3 region has the DNA TGTGCCAGCAGCCCAGGGCCTGCTGAAGCTTTCTTT. Residues: CASSPGPAEAFF. This chain links TRBV7-9 with TRBJ1-1; perhaps TRBD1 as D (5 bases). The germline gives CDR1 SEHNR, CDR2 FQNEAQ (reference sequence). Trimming pared 5 bases from V and 6 bases from J, leaving 10 bases between. The CDR3 contains 12 residues.

This clonotype was observed many times. This chain joins TRBV4-2 and TRBJ2-7, with D maybe TRBD2 (6 bases). CDR1 LGHNA and CDR2 YNFKEQ come from the germline V gene. V gave up 0 bases and J gave up 1 base, with 10 bases separating them. The CDR3 loop spans 15 amino acids. This chain's CDR3 is CASSQDPGDSYEQYF. DNA of the CDR3: TGTGCCAGCAGCCAAGACCCGGGGGATTCCTACGAGCAGTACTTC.

This clonotype was observed a handful of times. The chain couples TRBV5-1 to TRBJ2-5; D assignment may be TRBD1 or TRBD2 (7 bases each). Germline V CDR1 and CDR2: SGHRS, YFSETQ. V lost 4 bases and J 1 base, leaving 17 bases between the germline ends. The CDR3 covers 16 residues. CDR3 region: CASSRRGGLPQETQYF. The CDR3 DNA reads as TGCGCCAGCAGCCGCAGGGGGGGGCTCCCCCAAGAGACCCAGTACTTC.

This clonotype was found a few times. J is TRBJ1-1 and V is TRBV7-2; 10 bases agree with TRBD1. This CDR3 has 16 residues. The trim removed 6 bases at V and 5 bases at J, leaving 12 bases unmatched. The germline CDR1 and CDR2 sequences are SGHTA and FQGNSA. The CDR3 spells CASRVRTGGRETEAFF. As DNA, the CDR3 is TGTGCCAGCAGGGTTCGGACAGGGGGTAGGGAGACTGAAGCTTTCTTT.

This clonotype was counted at least ten times. The CDR3 sequence: CASRDQEREQYF. CDR3 nucleotides: TGCGCCAGCAGGGATCAGGAGCGCGAGCAGTACTTC. The chain employs TRBV10-2 and TRBJ2-7, with D unclear. Trimming pared 6 bases from V and 6 bases from J, leaving 12 bases between. The CDR3 spans 12 residues. Germline CDR1 is WSHSY and CDR2 is SAAADI.

This clonotype occurred once. Possible read error: a much larger clone is one base away. The chain is built from TRBV9 and TRBJ1-4, with a tentative D call TRBD1 (5 bases). Germline lookup yields CDR1 SGDLS and CDR2 YYNGEE. V was cut by 3 bases and J by 8 bases, with 14 bases left in between. The CDR3 has 14 residues. For the CDR3, the DNA is TGTGCCAGCAGCGGTCGGGGCAGTCACGAAAAACTGTTTTTT. Its protein product is CASSGRGSHEKLFF.